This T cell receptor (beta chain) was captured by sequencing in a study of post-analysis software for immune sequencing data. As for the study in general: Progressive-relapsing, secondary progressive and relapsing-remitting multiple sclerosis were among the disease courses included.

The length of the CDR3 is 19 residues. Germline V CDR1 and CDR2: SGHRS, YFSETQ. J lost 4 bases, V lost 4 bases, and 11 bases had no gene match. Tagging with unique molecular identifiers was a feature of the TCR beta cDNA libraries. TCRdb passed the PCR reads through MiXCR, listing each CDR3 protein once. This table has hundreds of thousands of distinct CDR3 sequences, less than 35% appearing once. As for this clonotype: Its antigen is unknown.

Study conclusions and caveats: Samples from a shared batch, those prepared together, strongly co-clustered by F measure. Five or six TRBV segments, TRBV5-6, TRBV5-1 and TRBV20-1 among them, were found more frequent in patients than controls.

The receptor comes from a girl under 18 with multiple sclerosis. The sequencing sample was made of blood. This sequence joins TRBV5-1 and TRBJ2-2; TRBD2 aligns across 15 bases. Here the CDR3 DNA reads TGCGCCAGCAGCCCGGGACTAGCGGGAGGCCTGGGGAGCACCGGGGAGCTGTTTTTT. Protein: CASSPGLAGGLGSTGELFF.